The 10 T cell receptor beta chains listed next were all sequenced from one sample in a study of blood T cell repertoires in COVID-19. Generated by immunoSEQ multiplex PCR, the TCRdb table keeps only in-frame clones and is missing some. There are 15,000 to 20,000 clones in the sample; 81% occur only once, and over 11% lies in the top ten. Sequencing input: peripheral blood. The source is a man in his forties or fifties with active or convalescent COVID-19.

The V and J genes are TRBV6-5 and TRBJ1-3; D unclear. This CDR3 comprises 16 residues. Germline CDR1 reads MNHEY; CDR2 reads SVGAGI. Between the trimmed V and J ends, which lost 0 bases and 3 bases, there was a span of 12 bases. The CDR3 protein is CASSYSKLGVGNTIYF. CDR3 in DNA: TGTGCCAGCAGTTACTCGAAGCTCGGGGTTGGAAACACCATATATTTT.

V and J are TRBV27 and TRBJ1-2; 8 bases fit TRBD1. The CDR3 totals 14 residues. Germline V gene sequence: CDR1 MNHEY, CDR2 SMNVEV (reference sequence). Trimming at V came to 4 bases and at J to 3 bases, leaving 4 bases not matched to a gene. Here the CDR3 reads CASSWAGGDYGYTF. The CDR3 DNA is TGTGCCAGCAGTTGGGCAGGGGGCGACTATGGCTACACCTTC.

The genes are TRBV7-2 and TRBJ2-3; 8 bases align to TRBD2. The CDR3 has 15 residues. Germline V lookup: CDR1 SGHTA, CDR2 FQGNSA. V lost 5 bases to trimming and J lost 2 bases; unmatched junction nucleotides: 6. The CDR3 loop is CASSPRLAFTDTQYF. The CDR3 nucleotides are TGTGCCAGCAGCCCACGACTAGCGTTCACAGATACGCAGTATTTT.

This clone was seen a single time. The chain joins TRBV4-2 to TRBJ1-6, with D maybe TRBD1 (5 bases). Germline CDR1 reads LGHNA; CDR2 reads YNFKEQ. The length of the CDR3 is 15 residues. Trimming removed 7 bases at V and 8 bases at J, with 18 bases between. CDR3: CASTVRARLDSPLHF. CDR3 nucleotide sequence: TGTGCCAGCACCGTCAGGGCCCGCCTCGATTCACCCCTCCACTTT.

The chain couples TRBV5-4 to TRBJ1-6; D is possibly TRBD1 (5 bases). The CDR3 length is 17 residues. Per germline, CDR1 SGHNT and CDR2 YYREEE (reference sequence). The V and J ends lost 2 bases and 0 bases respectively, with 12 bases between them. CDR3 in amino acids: CASSFLGGSSYNSPLHF. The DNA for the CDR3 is TGTGCCAGCAGCTTTCTGGGGGGGAGCTCCTATAATTCACCCCTCCACTTT.

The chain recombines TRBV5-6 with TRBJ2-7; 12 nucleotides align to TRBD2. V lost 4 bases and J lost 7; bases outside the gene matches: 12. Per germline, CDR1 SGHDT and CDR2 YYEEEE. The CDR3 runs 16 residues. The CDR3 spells CASSRRASGGVWEQYF. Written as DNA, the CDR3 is TGTGCCAGCAGCCGACGGGCTAGCGGGGGGGTATGGGAGCAGTACTTC.

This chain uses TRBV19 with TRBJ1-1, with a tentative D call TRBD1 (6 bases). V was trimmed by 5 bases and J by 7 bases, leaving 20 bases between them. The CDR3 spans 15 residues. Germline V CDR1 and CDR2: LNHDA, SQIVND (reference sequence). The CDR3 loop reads CASSPPKDRPNEAFF. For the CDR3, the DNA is TGTGCCAGTAGTCCCCCAAAGGACAGACCCAATGAAGCTTTCTTT.

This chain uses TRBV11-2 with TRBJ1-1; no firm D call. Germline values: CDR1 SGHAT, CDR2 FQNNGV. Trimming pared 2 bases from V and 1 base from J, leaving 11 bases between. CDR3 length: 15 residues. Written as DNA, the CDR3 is TGTGCCAGCAGCTTATCTCACTTCAAGAACACTGAAGCTTTCTTT. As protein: CASSLSHFKNTEAFF. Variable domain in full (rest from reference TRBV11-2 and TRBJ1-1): EAGVAQSPRYKIIEKRQSVAFWCNPISGHATLYWYQQILGQGPKLLIQFQNNGVVDDSQLPKDRFSAERLKGVDSTLKIQPAKLEDSAVYLCASSLSHFKNTEAFFGQGTRLTVV.

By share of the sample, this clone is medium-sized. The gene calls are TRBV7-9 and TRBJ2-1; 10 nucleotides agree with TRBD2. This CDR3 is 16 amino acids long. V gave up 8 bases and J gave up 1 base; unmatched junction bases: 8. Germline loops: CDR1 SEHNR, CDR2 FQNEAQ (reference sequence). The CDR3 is CASGPTSGESYNEQFF. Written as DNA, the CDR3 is TGTGCCAGCGGACCAACTAGCGGGGAATCCTACAATGAGCAGTTCTTC.

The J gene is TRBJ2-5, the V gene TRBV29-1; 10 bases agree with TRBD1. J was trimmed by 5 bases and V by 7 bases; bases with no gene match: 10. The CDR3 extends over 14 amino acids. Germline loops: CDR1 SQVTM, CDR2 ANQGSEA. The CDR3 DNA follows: TGCAGCGCCTCCCCAGGACAGGGGGGTGAGACCCAGTACTTC. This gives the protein CSASPGQGGETQYF.